This entry is about one TCR beta chain. Recently defined diagnostic criteria for definite or probable disease were fulfilled by Susac syndrome patients. These data are taken from a study of CD8 T cells in Susac syndrome. On the study more broadly: Patients with Susac syndrome who were sequenced included six with active disease and eight or nine in remission.

The germline V gene has CDR1 LNHNV and CDR2 YYDKDF (reference sequence). Trimming shortened V by 0 bases and J by 1 base, and 8 bases separated the two germline ends. The CDR3 consists of 15 residues. The RNA, about 0.45 to 1 ug, was put through reverse transcription using random hexamers. TCRdb analysed the immunoSEQ multiplex PCR reads with MiXCR anew, one entry per CDR3 protein. The table includes 160,000 or so distinct CDR3 sequences, 85% to 95% detected once. Sequences were obtained from CD4+ T cells from PBMCs. This clonotype originated in a human donor with Susac syndrome. This sequence joins TRBV15 and TRBJ2-3, with D tentatively TRBD1 (5 bases). Here the CDR3 DNA reads TGTGCCACCAGCAGAGAAAGACAGCGCACAGATACGCAGTATTTT. Translation: CATSRERQRTDTQYF.